The 29 T cell receptor beta chains in this list originate from one sample, sequenced in a study of regulatory T cells in long-lasting Graves disease. The time point: newly diagnosed GD, antithyroid drugs for less than 3 months. Scientists built the TCR library using RNA that was extracted from PBMCs. Arm-PCR with iRepertoire HTBI primers amplified the CDR3 regions for these TCR beta libraries. From the multiplex PCR reads, TCRdb called clonotypes with MiXCR, one entry per CDR3 protein. The sample carries 360,000 or so distinct CDR3 sequences, about 17% recorded once. This same sample was also taken into another study, of T cells in Graves' hyperthyroidism and ophthalmopathy.

The source material was peripheral blood mononuclear cells (PBMCs), sampled at new diagnosis, from a patient treated with antithyroid drugs. These receptors all stem from a woman younger than 30 with Graves disease.

The rearrangement uses TRBV19 and TRBJ1-6; the match to TRBD1 covers 7 bases. The CDR3 consists of 14 residues. From germline, CDR1 is LNHDA and CDR2 SQIVND (reference sequence). Trimming cost V 8 bases and J 4 bases; bases outside gene matches: 5. The CDR3 sequence: CASGTASYNSPLHF. Written as DNA, the CDR3 is TGTGCCAGTGGGACAGCCAGTTATAATTCACCCCTCCACTTT. Looking up the rest from reference TRBV19 and TRBJ1-6 gives the full variable domain: DGGITQSPKYLFRKEGQNVTLSCEQNLNHDAMYWYRQDPGQGLRLIYYSQIVNDFQKGDIAEGYSVSREKKESFPLTVTSAQKNPTAFYLCASGTASYNSPLHFGNGTRLTVT.

This clonotype appeared many times. The CDR3 DNA sequence: TGCAGCGTCTCAAGACTCAACCTTAACACCGGGGAGCTGTTTTTT. Encoded protein: CSVSRLNLNTGELFF. The chain recombines TRBV29-1 with TRBJ2-2, with D unresolved. V lost 6 bases and J 2 bases, leaving 16 bases between the germline ends. Germline values: CDR1 SQVTM, CDR2 ANQGSEA. The CDR3 runs to 15 residues.

This clonotype was seen many times. The V call is TRBV3-1, the J call TRBJ2-1, with 10 bases identical to TRBD2. CDR1 is LGHDT, CDR2 YNNKEL, per germline (reference sequence). This CDR3 spans 15 amino acids. V lost 2 bases to trimming and J lost 10 bases; unmatched junction nucleotides: 8. The CDR3 DNA follows: TGTGCCAGCAGCCAAAGAGCGGGAGGGTCAAGGGAGCAGTTCTTC. Protein sequence: CASSQRAGGSREQFF.

There are many counts of this clonotype. The chain uses TRBV9 and TRBJ1-3; D not resolved. This CDR3 is built from 17 residues. V was shortened by 0 bases and J by 0 bases, with 13 bases between the two germline ends. The V gene's germline CDR1 is SGDLS and CDR2 YYNGEE. The CDR3 loop is CASSVAPTASSGNTIYF. The DNA of the CDR3 is TGTGCCAGCAGCGTAGCCCCGACGGCGAGCTCTGGAAACACCATATATTTT.

This clonotype was found many times. The chain has TRBV3-1 and TRBJ1-2; possible D gene TRBD1, 5 bases. Germline-derived CDR1 and CDR2 are LGHDT and YNNKEL (reference sequence). CDR3 size: 14 residues. Between the trimmed V and J ends, which lost 7 bases and 4 bases, there was a span of 16 bases. The CDR3 is CASTFALGGYGYTF. CDR3 coding DNA: TGTGCCAGCACCTTCGCGTTGGGGGGCTATGGCTACACCTTC.

The chain employs TRBV6-1 and TRBJ1-4, with D uncertain. CDR1 and CDR2 from the germline V gene are MNHNS and SASEGT. Trimming left V 1 base short and J 12 bases short, with 9 bases between. This CDR3 is built from 12 residues. CDR3 DNA: TGTGCCAGCAGTGAAGAAGGGTCTCAACTGTTTTTT. It codes for CASSEEGSQLFF.

This clonotype was found many times. V and J are TRBV3-1 and TRBJ2-2, with D uncertain. The CDR3 is made up of 16 amino acids. Germline CDR1 reads LGHDT; CDR2 reads YNNKEL (reference sequence). V was cut by 1 base and J by 0 bases, with 9 bases left in between. CDR3 in DNA: TGTGCCAGCAGCCAAGTGCCTGCAGCGAACACCGGGGAGCTGTTTTTT. It is translated as CASSQVPAANTGELFF.

The chain has TRBV29-1 and TRBJ1-1, with D possibly TRBD1 on 5 matching bases. Looked up from germline, CDR1 is SQVTM and CDR2 is ANQGSEA. V was trimmed by 6 bases and J by 4 bases, leaving 15 bases between them. This CDR3 contains 13 residues. CDR3 sequence reads: CSVQQEPSTEAFF. CDR3 DNA: TGCAGCGTCCAACAGGAGCCTAGCACTGAAGCTTTCTTT. The full variable domain, rest sourced from reference TRBV29-1 and TRBJ1-1, is SAVISQKPSRDICQRGTSLTIQCQVDSQVTMMFWYRQQPGQSLTLIATANQGSEATYESGFVIDKFPISRPNLTFSTLTVSNMSPEDSSIYLCSVQQEPSTEAFFGQGTRLTVV.

About this clonotype itself: A much larger clone lies one base from this, so it may be a read error. The chain uses TRBV3-1 and TRBJ2-7, with unresolved D. The CDR3 consists of 17 residues. From germline, CDR1 is LGHDT and CDR2 YNNKEL (reference sequence). Trimming took 4 bases from V and 0 from J, leaving 19 bases between them. The CDR3 sequence is CASSPSASPSSSYEQYF. CDR3 coding DNA: TGTGCCAGCAGCCCTTCGGCCAGTCCCTCCAGCTCCTACGAGCAGTACTTC.

On this clonotype: A far larger clone is off by one base, so a read error is likely. The chain has TRBV7-9 and TRBJ1-1, with 7 bases fitting TRBD1. Germline CDR1 and CDR2: SEHNR and FQNEAQ (reference sequence). The CDR3 is made up of 16 amino acids. The CDR3 sequence is CASSRWDSLMNTEASF. CDR3 sequence (DNA): TGTGCCAGCAGCCGTTGGGACAGCCTAATGAACACTGAAGCTTCCTTT.

The sample holds a few counts of this clonotype. This chain connects TRBV19 to TRBJ2-7; TRBD2 matches 11 bases. Looked up from germline, CDR1 is LNHDA and CDR2 is SQIVND (reference sequence). There are 14 residues in the CDR3. V shed 6 bases, J shed 5 bases, and the junction held 6 bases outside the gene matches. CDR3 nucleotide sequence: TGTGCCAGTAGGGCTAGCGGGAGGCCTCACGAGCAGTACTTC. This sequence encodes CASRASGRPHEQYF.

The sample holds a few counts of this clonotype. This chain joins TRBV7-9 and TRBJ2-1, with unresolved D. Germline V gene data show CDR1 as SEHNR and CDR2 as FQNEAQ (reference sequence). The CDR3 is made up of 14 amino acids. Trimming pared 0 bases from V and 2 bases from J, leaving 5 bases between. CDR3 protein: CASSLADAYNEQFF. CDR3 coding DNA: TGTGCCAGCAGCTTAGCGGATGCCTACAATGAGCAGTTCTTC.

This clonotype has at least ten counts. This sequence joins TRBV12-3 or TRBV12-4 and TRBJ2-6, with unresolved D. This CDR3 is 15 amino acids long. V lost 1 base and J 1 base, leaving 5 bases between the germline ends. CDR3 nucleotides: TGTGCCAGCAGTTTAGTGGAATCTGGGGCCAACGTCCTGACTTTC. Translation: CASSLVESGANVLTF.

This chain links TRBV12-3 or TRBV12-4 with TRBJ1-6; possible D gene TRBD1, 5 bases. This CDR3 comprises 14 residues. V lost 5 bases to trimming and J lost 9 bases, with 14 bases between them. The CDR3 sequence is CASSPVAGTSPLHF. In DNA, the CDR3 is TGTGCCAGCAGTCCAGTCGCCGGGACTTCACCCCTCCACTTT.

This clonotype was found a few times. A read error may explain this, as a much larger clone is one base away. The chain is built from TRBV5-1 and TRBJ2-3; D remains ambiguous. The J call is in doubt because the DNA end fits TRBJ2-7 better. The CDR3 loop spans 14 amino acids. Germline values: CDR1 SGHRS, CDR2 YFSETQ. DNA for the CDR3: TGCGCCAGCAGCTCGGCGCCTGGAAACTACGAGCAGTACTTC. Amino acids: CASSSAPGNYEQYF.

This clonotype has more than one count but fewer than ten. The chain employs TRBV24-1 and TRBJ2-5, with 8 bases that match TRBD2. Trimming removed 0 bases from V and 2 bases from J; junction bases left unmatched: 10. The CDR3 has 18 amino acids. Germline CDR1 KGHDR, CDR2 SFDVKD. CDR3 bases: TGTGCCACCAGTGATTTGCTTCCCCCGGGAGGGTGGCAAGAGACCCAGTACTTC. Translation: CATSDLLPPGGWQETQYF.

Worth noting for this clonotype: Being one base from a much bigger clone, this may be a read error. J is TRBJ2-1 and V is TRBV5-4, with D possibly TRBD2 on 6 matching bases. The better agreement between TRBJ2-5 and the DNA end casts doubt on the J call. In germline, CDR1 is SGHNT, CDR2 YYREEE (reference sequence). CDR3 length: 15 amino acids. DNA of the CDR3: TGTGCCAGCAGCTTGTGGAGGGATCGACAAGAGACCCAGTACTTC. Its translation: CASSLWRDRQETQYF.

Concerning this clonotype: A read error is likely here: a far larger clone is one base away. The missing conserved phenylalanine or tryptophan at the end of this CDR3 makes a read error likely. The V and J genes are TRBV3-1 and TRBJ2-7, with D possibly being TRBD2 (6 bases). Germline V gene lookup returns CDR1 LGHDT and CDR2 YNNKEL (reference sequence). Trimming took 8 bases from V and 0 from J, leaving 14 bases between them. The CDR3 totals 14 residues. CDR3 DNA sequence: TGTGCCAGCCAAGGCGGGATCCACTCCTACGAGCAGTACTCC. The encoded protein is CASQGGIHSYEQYS.

This clonotype came up a few times. V is TRBV9 and J is TRBJ2-3; 9 bases line up with TRBD2. The J segment lost 8 bases and the V segment lost 2 bases, leaving 15 bases of the junction unmatched. CDR1 and CDR2 from the germline V gene are SGDLS and YYNGEE. This CDR3 comprises 17 residues. The CDR3 DNA reads TGTGCCAGCAGCGTCGACCTAGCGGGAAGAAGCACGGGTACGCAGTATTTT. Its protein is CASSVDLAGRSTGTQYF.

In this sample, this clonotype turned up a few times. The gene calls are TRBV9 and TRBJ2-1; TRBD2 matches 7 bases. The length of the CDR3 is 14 residues. With 3 bases clipped from V and 6 bases from J, the junction kept 6 bases outside the gene matches. CDR1 SGDLS and CDR2 YYNGEE come from the germline V gene. The CDR3 region is CASSAGPGGNEQFF. In DNA form, the CDR3 reads TGTGCCAGCAGCGCGGGCCCGGGGGGCAATGAGCAGTTCTTC.

In the case of this clonotype: A single base separates this from a much larger clone, so it may be a read error. The chain is built from TRBV20-1 and TRBJ2-1; 7 bases agree with TRBD2. This CDR3 is built from 17 residues. The trim removed 1 base at V and 0 bases at J, leaving 9 bases unmatched. Germline loops: CDR1 DFQATT, CDR2 SNEGSKA (reference sequence). CDR3 region: CSARAYNGGSSYNEQFF. CDR3 nucleotide sequence: TGCAGTGCTAGAGCATATAACGGGGGGAGCTCCTACAATGAGCAGTTCTTC.

In this sample, this clonotype turned up many times. The chain recombines TRBV3-1 with TRBJ2-3, with D unresolved. CDR1 and CDR2 from the germline V gene are LGHDT and YNNKEL (reference sequence). CDR3 length: 14 amino acids. Trimming cost V 4 bases and J 2 bases, with 10 bases left between them. CDR3 DNA: TGTGCCAGCAGCCGAAGGTTACTCACAGATACGCAGTATTTT. Its protein product is CASSRRLLTDTQYF.

In this sample, this clonotype turned up many times. The chain is built from TRBV28 and TRBJ1-3; D not certain. The V gene's germline CDR1 is MDHEN and CDR2 SYDVKM. Deletions cut 2 bases from V and 0 bases from J, with 2 bases between. This CDR3 is built from 13 residues. The CDR3 sequence is CASSLPSGNTIYF. The CDR3 bases are TGTGCCAGCAGTTTACCCTCTGGAAACACCATATATTTT.

This clonotype was observed at least ten times. The chain recombines TRBV6-5 with TRBJ2-7; 7 bases are shared with TRBD1. Per germline, CDR1 MNHEY and CDR2 SVGAGI. The V segment lost 0 bases and the J segment 6 bases; nucleotides outside the gene matches: 2. This CDR3 has 13 residues. The CDR3 nucleotides are TGTGCCAGCAGTTACTCGACAGGGTTCGAGCAGTACTTC. Translated, it gives CASSYSTGFEQYF.

This clonotype was found many times. CDR3 DNA sequence: TGTGCCAGCAGCCAAGGGACAGGCAACAACGAGCAGTACTTC. Encoded protein: CASSQGTGNNEQYF. The genes are TRBV3-1 and TRBJ2-7, with TRBD1 identical over 7 bases. CDR3 length equals 14 residues. V dropped 1 base and J dropped 5; count of bases not matched to a gene: 5. CDR1 is LGHDT, CDR2 YNNKEL, per germline (reference sequence).

In this sample, this clonotype turned up many times. The V call is TRBV18, the J call TRBJ1-2; a possible D gene is TRBD1 (5 bases). V lost 5 bases and J lost 8, with 18 bases in between. The CDR3 extends over 14 amino acids. CDR1 and CDR2 (germline): KGHSH, LQKENI. The CDR3 loop reads CASSSDSGWAGYTF. Here the CDR3 DNA reads TGTGCCAGCTCATCGGATTCAGGGTGGGCAGGCTACACCTTC.

The rearrangement joins TRBV12-3 or TRBV12-4 to TRBJ2-3; unclear D gene. The CDR3 covers 11 residues. V was trimmed by 5 bases and J by 7 bases, leaving 7 bases between them. CDR3 nucleotides: TGTGCCAGCAGTCGATTCAATACGCAGTATTTT. Residues: CASSRFNTQYF.

The chain's CDR3 is CASRGGLAENTGELFF. The CDR3 region has the DNA TGTGCCAGTAGGGGGGGACTAGCGGAGAACACCGGGGAGCTGTTTTTT. V and J are TRBV19 and TRBJ2-2; the match to TRBD2 covers 11 bases. The V gene end was trimmed by 6 bases and the J gene end by 1 base; junction bases not matched to a gene: 4. This CDR3 region has 16 residues. Germline V lookup: CDR1 LNHDA, CDR2 SQIVND (reference sequence).

This clonotype was recorded a few times. The chain is built from TRBV14 and TRBJ2-7; tentatively, D is TRBD1 or TRBD2 (7 bases each). CDR1 SGHDN and CDR2 FVKESK come from the germline V gene. V lost 1 base and J lost 4, with 11 bases in between. The CDR3 has 14 residues. CDR3 in amino acids: CASSQGRGGYEQYF. For the CDR3, the DNA is TGTGCCAGCAGCCAAGGCAGGGGGGGTTACGAGCAGTACTTC.